Below, 22 T cell receptor beta chains from the same sample are listed, as sequenced in a study of regulatory T cells in long-lasting Graves disease (dated by TCRdb to the early 2020s). The time point label, as the study defines it: newly diagnosed GD, antithyroid drugs for less than 3 months. For both TCR sequencing and RNA sequencing, RNA was extracted from PBMCs using TRIzol. The receptor library was made with multiplex PCR. Data came from an Illumina HiSeq 4000. iRepertoire HTBI primers and Arm-PCR amplification of CDR3 regions were used to construct TCR beta libraries. TCRdb took the public reads, trimmed them with fastp at Q25, ran MiXCR for clone calling and kept in-frame beta chains. CDR3 protein sequences are deduplicated, and each keeps its most common genes and DNA. This sample lists some 350,000 distinct CDR3 sequences; 15% to 20% were detected once. The ten largest clones capture just over 20% of the sample.

These data were also reused for a study on T cells in Graves' hyperthyroidism and ophthalmopathy.

The sequencing used peripheral blood mononuclear cells (PBMCs), collected at new diagnosis, from a patient treated with antithyroid drugs. Source of these receptors: a woman aged 18-30 years with Graves disease. Donor details come from another sample of the same person, matched by shared clones.

In this sample, this clonotype turned up many times. The chain has TRBV10-3 and TRBJ2-1; TRBD1 agrees at 7 bases. The CDR3 has 13 amino acids. Germline V gene lookup returns CDR1 ENHRY and CDR2 SYGVKD. Losses at the gene ends were 6 bases for V and 5 bases for J; bases not matched to a gene: 4. The CDR3 DNA is TGTGCCATCAGAGGGACAGCAAACAATGAGCAGTTCTTC. Protein: CAIRGTANNEQFF.

V is TRBV30 and J is TRBJ2-1; 10 nucleotides agree with TRBD2. This CDR3 comprises 16 residues. Per the germline V gene, CDR1 is GTSNPN and CDR2 is SVGIG (reference sequence). V trimming: 3 bases; J trimming: 5 bases; junction bases outside the gene matches: 10. The CDR3 sequence is CAWSRRAAGGNNEQFF. The CDR3 coding sequence is TGTGCCTGGAGCCGCCGGGCAGCGGGAGGGAACAATGAGCAGTTCTTC.

Only a few counts were recorded for this clonotype. This sequence joins TRBV13 and TRBJ2-3, with a possible D match to TRBD2 (6 bases). V was clipped by 3 bases and J by 3 bases, with 16 bases between them. CDR3 size: 16 residues. From germline, CDR1 is PRHDT and CDR2 FYEKMQ (reference sequence). CDR3 region: CASSFSLARRTDTQYF. CDR3 bases: TGTGCCAGCAGCTTTTCCCTAGCGAGAAGGACAGATACGCAGTATTTT.

This clonotype was observed at least ten times. The chain uses TRBV20-1 and TRBJ2-1; D possibly corresponds to TRBD1 (6 bases). The germline V and J ends were trimmed by 6 bases and 8 bases, with 17 bases remaining between them. This CDR3 contains 13 residues. Germline V gives CDR1 DFQATT, CDR2 SNEGSKA (reference sequence). The CDR3 coding sequence is TGCAGTGCCCGCGGTCAGGGGTGGCATGAGCAGTTCTTC. Translating gives CSARGQGWHEQFF.

In its sample, this clonotype was seen many times. This chain joins TRBV20-1 and TRBJ2-5, with D perhaps TRBD2 (6 bases). Germline assignment: CDR1 DFQATT and CDR2 SNEGSKA (reference sequence). The V end was cut by 6 bases, the J end by 7 bases, with 18 bases between. CDR3 size: 13 residues. Here the CDR3 reads CSAETAFGGTQYF. The DNA of the CDR3 is TGCAGTGCCGAAACTGCATTCGGGGGGACCCAGTACTTC.

The gene calls are TRBV7-8 and TRBJ1-5, with TRBD1 matching 9 bases. Germline values: CDR1 SGHVS, CDR2 FQNEAQ. The ends lost 3 bases at V and 10 bases at J; junction bases unmatched: 19. The CDR3 runs to 18 residues. CDR3 DNA sequence: TGTGCCAGCAGCTTGAATAAGCCGGGACAGGGAAATTTGGGACCCCAGCATTTT. It encodes CASSLNKPGQGNLGPQHF.

This clonotype was seen a handful of times. V gene TRBV15 combines with J gene TRBJ2-7; possibly TRBD1 for D (5 bases). CDR3 length: 14 amino acids. The germline V gene has CDR1 LNHNV and CDR2 YYDKDF (reference sequence). The V and J ends lost 6 bases and 0 bases respectively, with 12 bases between them. CDR3 sequence (DNA): TGTGCCACCAGTAGGGGAAGGAGCTCCTACGAGCAGTACTTC. Translation gives CATSRGRSSYEQYF.

CDR3 sequence reads: CASTQGASSTDTQYF. In nucleotides, the CDR3 is TGTGCCAGCACCCAGGGGGCCTCCAGCACAGATACGCAGTATTTT. The chain couples TRBV12-3 or TRBV12-4 to TRBJ2-3; 8 bases match TRBD1. The CDR3 is made up of 15 amino acids. V shed 7 bases and J 0 bases; nucleotides not matched to a gene: 6.

This clonotype has only a few counts. This chain connects TRBV7-9 to TRBJ2-2, with unresolved D. Trimming pared 8 bases from V and 6 bases from J, leaving 19 bases between. The CDR3 runs to 15 residues. Looked up from germline, CDR1 is SEHNR and CDR2 is FQNEAQ (reference sequence). The CDR3 spells CASSPSAGRSGELFF. The CDR3 bases are TGTGCCAGCTCCCCCTCGGCAGGACGTTCCGGGGAGCTGTTTTTT. Full variable domain (remainder filled in from reference TRBV7-9 and TRBJ2-2): DTGVSQNPRHKITKRGQNVTFRCDPISEHNRLYWYRQTLGQGPEFLTYFQNEAQLEKSRLLSDRFSAERPKGSFSTLEIQRTEQGDSAMYLCASSPSAGRSGELFFGEGSRLTVL.

This clonotype appeared many times. The chain is built from TRBV5-1 and TRBJ2-7, with a possible D match to TRBD1 (6 bases). The CDR3 is 14 residues long. CDR1 is SGHRS and CDR2 is YFSETQ in the germline V gene. Trimming removed 7 bases from V and 0 bases from J, with 14 bases in between. The CDR3 sequence is CASGLRGSSYEQYF. The CDR3 bases are TGCGCCAGCGGCCTAAGGGGGAGCTCCTACGAGCAGTACTTC.

This clonotype was found many times. The chain carries TRBV5-1 and TRBJ2-1; TRBD2 matches 9 bases. This CDR3 comprises 16 residues. Unmatched junction bases numbered 3, after V lost 2 bases and J lost 0 bases. Germline V gene data show CDR1 as SGHRS and CDR2 as YFSETQ. Written as DNA, the CDR3 is TGCGCCAGCAGCTTCCGTAGCGGGAGCTCCTACAATGAGCAGTTCTTC. It codes for CASSFRSGSSYNEQFF. The whole variable domain, filled in from reference TRBV5-1 and TRBJ2-1, reads KAGVTQTPRYLIKTRGQQVTLSCSPISGHRSVSWYQQTPGQGLQFLFEYFSETQRNKGNFPGRFSGRQFSNSRSEMNVSTLELGDSALYLCASSFRSGSSYNEQFFGPGTRLTVL.

This clonotype was recorded many times. The chain joins TRBV7-9 to TRBJ1-2; perhaps TRBD1 as D (5 bases). V lost 2 bases, J lost 6 bases, and 13 bases lay in between. Germline V gene sequence: CDR1 SEHNR, CDR2 FQNEAQ (reference sequence). CDR3 size: 14 residues. CDR3 DNA sequence: TGTGCCAGCAGCTTATCTCTGGGGCACGATGGCTACACCTTC. Residues: CASSLSLGHDGYTF.

This clonotype occurred many times. The chain uses TRBV10-3 and TRBJ2-7, with unresolved D. The CDR3 covers 13 residues. The germline V gene has CDR1 ENHRY and CDR2 SYGVKD. Between the trimmed V and J ends, which lost 0 bases and 1 base, there was a span of 4 bases. CDR3 amino acids: CAISESSSYEQYF. In DNA, the CDR3 is TGTGCCATCAGTGAGTCGTCTTCCTACGAGCAGTACTTC.

At least ten counts were recorded for this clonotype. The chain joins TRBV2 to TRBJ2-7; 8 bases are shared with TRBD1. Trimming took 7 bases from V and 0 from J; bases not matched to a gene: 5. This CDR3 contains 14 residues. Germline lookup yields CDR1 SNHLY and CDR2 FYNNEI. The DNA for the CDR3 is TGTGCCAGCAAAAGGACAGGGAGCTCCTACGAGCAGTACTTC. Its translation is CASKRTGSSYEQYF.

This clonotype occurred many times. CDR3 residues: CSASIEGGRATGELFF. The CDR3 nucleotides read TGCAGTGCTAGTATAGAGGGGGGGAGGGCCACCGGGGAGCTGTTTTTT. The chain recombines TRBV20-1 with TRBJ2-2; maybe TRBD2 (7 bases). V was pared by 3 bases and J by 4 bases, with 18 bases between. The CDR3 covers 16 residues. From germline, CDR1 is DFQATT and CDR2 SNEGSKA (reference sequence).

This chain links TRBV19 with TRBJ1-1; 7 nucleotides align to TRBD1. The CDR3 extends over 14 amino acids. V lost 5 bases, J lost 1 base, and 4 bases stayed unmatched. The germline V gene has CDR1 LNHDA and CDR2 SQIVND (reference sequence). CDR3 sequence (DNA): TGTGCCAGTAGTCACAGGGGAGCGAACACTGAAGCTTTCTTT. Translation: CASSHRGANTEAFF. The whole variable domain, filled in from reference TRBV19 and TRBJ1-1, reads DGGITQSPKYLFRKEGQNVTLSCEQNLNHDAMYWYRQDPGQGLRLIYYSQIVNDFQKGDIAEGYSVSREKKESFPLTVTSAQKNPTAFYLCASSHRGANTEAFFGQGTRLTVV.

The chain links TRBV5-1 to TRBJ2-1; TRBD2 matches at 14 bases. CDR3 length: 17 residues. V dropped 4 bases and J dropped 6; count of bases not matched to a gene: 9. Per the germline V gene, CDR1 is SGHRS and CDR2 is YFSETQ. Here the CDR3 reads CASSSQGTSGRINEQFF. The CDR3 nucleotides read TGCGCCAGCAGCAGCCAAGGGACTAGCGGGAGAATCAATGAGCAGTTCTTC.

This clonotype came up once. Its ends do not fully match the called genes, so a read error is possible. The chain uses TRBV4-1 and TRBJ2-3; 8 bases line up with TRBD2. The CDR3 contains 15 residues. Germline V lookup: CDR1 MGHRA, CDR2 YSYEKL. Here the CDR3 reads CASSAKTSGTDTQYF. The DNA for the CDR3 is TGTGCCAGCAGCGCCAAGACTAGCGGCACAGATACGCAGTATTTT.

The table lists this clonotype with many counts. V is TRBV7-9 and J is TRBJ1-1, with D hard to call. Germline loops: CDR1 SEHNR, CDR2 FQNEAQ (reference sequence). CDR3 length equals 11 residues. The V and J ends lost 2 bases and 7 bases respectively, with 5 bases between them. In nucleotides, the CDR3 is TGTGCCAGCAGCTTACAAGGTGAAGCTTTCTTT. Residues: CASSLQGEAFF.

This clonotype was counted ten times or more. The chain links TRBV7-2 to TRBJ2-3, with TRBD2 matching over 12 bases. CDR1 and CDR2 from the germline V gene are SGHTA and FQGNSA. With 1 base clipped from V and 4 bases from J, the junction kept 9 bases outside the gene matches. CDR3 length equals 18 residues. The CDR3 DNA reads as TGTGCCAGCAGCTTAGAGGCCGGACTAGCGGGGTTCGCAGATACGCAGTATTTT. It yields the protein CASSLEAGLAGFADTQYF. Full variable domain (outside the CDR3, taken from reference TRBV7-2 and TRBJ2-3): GAGVSQSPSNKVTEKGKDVELRCDPISGHTALYWYRQSLGQGLEFLIYFQGNSAPDKSGLPSDRFSAERTGGSVSTLTIQRTQQEDSAVYLCASSLEAGLAGFADTQYFGPGTRLTVL.

This clonotype has only a few counts. This chain links TRBV9 with TRBJ1-3, with D unclear. The CDR3 runs 15 residues. Germline CDR1 and CDR2: SGDLS and YYNGEE. The V end lost 2 bases, the J end lost 2 bases, and 11 bases lay between the germline ends. Written as DNA, the CDR3 is TGTGCCAGCAGCGTTGGTGTCGGGGCTGGAAACACCATATATTTT. Amino acids: CASSVGVGAGNTIYF.

This clonotype was seen ten or more times. This chain uses TRBV3-1 with TRBJ2-4; D is possibly TRBD2 (5 bases). V was pared by 0 bases and J by 1 base, with 10 bases between. Looked up from germline, CDR1 is LGHDT and CDR2 is YNNKEL (reference sequence). This CDR3 comprises 16 residues. The CDR3, as DNA: TGTGCCAGCAGCCAAGATTTCCGGGGTGCCAAAAACATTCAGTACTTC. Encoded protein: CASSQDFRGAKNIQYF.